Below, one T cell receptor beta chain is given with its context. Original analysis: Reference gene primer amplification in the assay estimated nucleated cell counts. Sequencing used immunoSEQ multiplex PCR; TCRdb keeps in-frame clones, though not all of them. The V and J calls and clone size come from that table; D and trimming were worked out from the DNA. The data contain roughly 99,000 clones, 80% to 85% of them singletons. V lost 4 bases and J lost 1, with 12 bases in between. This CDR3 is 15 amino acids long. CDR1 and CDR2 (germline): KGHDR, SFDVKD. This sample is drawn from a study of blood T cell repertoires in COVID-19.

This chain joins TRBV24-1 and TRBJ2-5; D perhaps matches TRBD1 (7 bases). The clonotype originates from a man in his 70s with acute or convalescent COVID-19. Source material: peripheral blood. The CDR3 DNA reads TGTGCCACCAGTGAGGGCCAGGGGGGCCAAGAGACCCAGTACTTC. Translating gives CATSEGQGGQETQYF.